This T cell receptor beta chain was found in a study of metastatic and nonmetastatic thyroid tumors. Study at large: Thyroid patients, malignant and benign, had repertoires compared across blood and tumor or nodule tissue.

CDR1 and CDR2 (germline): MNHEY, SMNVEV (reference sequence). Trimming left V 3 bases short and J 2 bases short, with 8 bases between. The CDR3 runs to 15 residues. In this sample, this clone turned up a few times. Its antigen remains unknown. Original methodology: A classifier for distant metastasis in papillary thyroid cancer was constructed using CDR3 differences observed across clinicopathological groups. Using MiXCR, TCRdb re-called clones from the PCR reads. These V and J calls are TCRdb output, not the study's own analysis. The table includes 35,000 to 45,000 clones, about 27% detected once. There were no patients who had received any treatment before thyroid surgery. Notes on the study in general: According to reports, the diversity of TCR beta was significantly higher in malignant thyroid tumors than in benign nodules, and this held in both blood and tumor samples.

Material for sequencing was blood. The rearrangement joins TRBV27 to TRBJ1-6, with a weak D call TRBD1 (5 bases). This TCR derives from a male donor with papillary thyroid cancer or a benign thyroid nodule (not recorded which). Some clones in this sample may be carry-over from other donors' samples. The CDR3 protein is CASSFTGAYNSPLHF. The CDR3 DNA reads as TGTGCCAGCAGTTTTACAGGCGCCTATAATTCACCCCTCCACTTT.